A selection of T cell receptor beta chains follows, all from one sample in a study of blood T cell repertoires in COVID-19. Here immunoSEQ multiplex PCR was the method, and the copy in TCRdb shows in-frame clones only, minus some. The top ten clones hold 4.6% of a sample with about 160,000 clones, 85% to 95% of them seen once. Sequencing used peripheral blood. The receptor set was obtained from a woman between 50 and 59 years old with acute or convalescent COVID-19. Each CDR3 is given with its conserved first and last residue. D genes are given only for firm matches. Not every row has a clone size; where given, it reads once, few, many or a size class.

j_call clone_size d_call v_call cdr3_nt cdr3_aa
TRBJ2-5 NA TRBD2 TRBV11-2 TGTGCCAGCAGCTTAGGTACGGGACTAGCAAGGACCCAGTACTTC CASSLGTGLARTQYF
TRBJ2-1 once TRBD2 TRBV2 TGTGCCAGCCAGAGAGGTCTAGCGGGGAATGAGCAGTTCTTC CASQRGLAGNEQFF
TRBJ2-1 NA TRBD2 TRBV2 TGTGCCAGCAGTGAAAGCGGGAGCGGGGGCTACAATGAGCAGTTCTTC CASSESGSGGYNEQFF
TRBJ2-3 NA TRBD2 TRBV28 TGTGCCATTATCCCAGCGGGAGGCTCAGATACGCAGTATTTT CAIIPAGGSDTQYF
TRBJ1-2 NA NA TRBV24-1 TGTGCCACCAGTGATCCCGGGGGGAGTGGCTACACCTTC CATSDPGGSGYTF
TRBJ1-4 NA NA TRBV7-7 TGTGCCAGCAGCTTAGGTCTTGGAGGTGGTGAAAAACTGTTTTTT CASSLGLGGGEKLFF
TRBJ2-7 NA NA TRBV27 TGTGCCAGCAGTTTATCGATGGCAGGGGAGCAGTACTTC CASSLSMAGEQYF
TRBJ2-7 NA NA TRBV7-2 TGTGCCAGCAGCCTAGGTCTAGCACCCAGCGAGCAGTACTTC CASSLGLAPSEQYF
TRBJ2-1 once TRBD1 TRBV7-6 TGTGCCAGCAGCACGGGACAGATCAATGAGCAGTTCTTC CASSTGQINEQFF
TRBJ2-7 NA TRBD1 TRBV29-1 TGCAGCGTATTATTCGGGACAGGTCTCTACGAGCAGTACTTC CSVLFGTGLYEQYF
TRBJ1-1 once TRBD1 TRBV19 TGTGCCAGTAGTATCCCTTTACCTGGGGGGGACAGGACTGATGAAGCTTTCTTT CASSIPLPGGDRTDEAFF
TRBJ1-2 NA NA TRBV7-2 TGTGCCAGCAGCTCCTTTCCTGGATTAGGGGGAGGCTACACCTTC CASSSFPGLGGGYTF
TRBJ1-1 NA NA TRBV28 TGTGCCATCTACGGACAGCTGAACACTGAAGCTTTCTTT CAIYGQLNTEAFF
TRBJ1-2 NA TRBD1 TRBV5-6 TGTGCCAGCAGCTTGCCGCAGGGGGCGGACTATGGCTACACCTTC CASSLPQGADYGYTF
TRBJ2-2 NA TRBD2 TRBV5-6 TGTGCCAGCAGCTTGACCGGGAGGGAGAACACCGGGGAGCTGTTTTTT CASSLTGRENTGELFF
TRBJ1-5 NA NA TRBV2 TGTGCCAGCAGTGATGCGCTCGAGGGCAATCAGCCCCAGCATTTT CASSDALEGNQPQHF
TRBJ1-2 NA NA TRBV10-2 TGCGCCAGCAGTGCGGGGGGTAGACCGGGCTACACCTTC CASSAGGRPGYTF
TRBJ1-5 once TRBD1 TRBV27 TGTGCCAGCAGTTTAAGGGGACAGGGGGTAGGTAAGGGTCAGCCCCAGCATTTT CASSLRGQGVGKGQPQHF
TRBJ1-1 NA TRBD1 TRBV10-1 TGCGCCAGCAGGGAAAACTGGGACAGTGAAGCTTTCTTT CASRENWDSEAFF
TRBJ1-1 NA NA TRBV18 TGTGCCAGCTCATTGACCGGCGAGGGTGAAGCTTTCTTT CASSLTGEGEAFF
TRBJ1-1 NA NA TRBV7-9 TGTGCCGGAACACAGGATGTAGAAGCTTTCTTT CAGTQDVEAFF
TRBJ1-2 once NA TRBV9 TGTGCCAGCAGCCCCCAAAGGGCGGGAATTGGTGGCTACACCTTC CASSPQRAGIGGYTF
TRBJ1-1 NA NA TRBV3-1/TRBV3-2 TGTGCCAGCAGCCATAGGGACACCAACACTGAAGCTTTCTTT CASSHRDTNTEAFF
TRBJ2-2 NA NA TRBV19 TGTGCCAGTAGTATCGGACTCGGGGTTAGTACCGGGGAGCTGTTTTTT CASSIGLGVSTGELFF
TRBJ2-7 NA TRBD1 TRBV5-6 TGTGCCAGCAGCTTGGGACAGGGGGCCCACGAGCAGTACTTC CASSLGQGAHEQYF
TRBJ1-5 NA NA TRBV19 TGTGCCAGTAGTATCAAATCTACAGGGCATCAGCCCCAGCATTTT CASSIKSTGHQPQHF
TRBJ1-1 NA TRBD1 TRBV25-1 TGTGCCAGCAGCCCACAGGGGGGCACTGAAGCTTTCTTT CASSPQGGTEAFF
TRBJ1-2 NA NA TRBV4-2 TGTGCCAGCAGCCAAGATGGGGGCCTCACTAACTATGGCTACACCTTC CASSQDGGLTNYGYTF
TRBJ1-1 NA NA TRBV18 TGTGCCAGCTCACCACTGGCGGTTAACACTGAAGCTTTCTTT CASSPLAVNTEAFF
TRBJ2-2 NA TRBD2 TRBV6-5 TGTGCCAGCCGGGAGGGGGTCGGGGAGCTGTTTTTT CASREGVGELFF
TRBJ1-2 NA NA TRBV5-4 TGTGCCAGCAGCAGCGGGCCGGCTAACTATGGCTACACCTTC CASSSGPANYGYTF
TRBJ2-3 NA TRBD2 TRBV6-6 TGTGCCAGCAGAAACGTAGCGGGGACAGATACGCAGTATTTT CASRNVAGTDTQYF
TRBJ1-1 once NA TRBV6-6 TGTGCCAGCAGTTCCCAGGGCAGCACTGAAGCTTTCTTT CASSSQGSTEAFF
TRBJ1-3 once NA TRBV3-1/TRBV3-2 TGTGCCAGCAGCCAAGTGGCGGGGGCCGCTGGAAACACCATATATTTT CASSQVAGAAGNTIYF
TRBJ1-5 NA NA TRBV30 TGTGCCTGGAGTGTCTTAGGGGAACAGCCCCAGCATTTT CAWSVLGEQPQHF
TRBJ1-6 NA NA TRBV3-1/TRBV3-2 TGTGCCAGCAGCCAAGTTCAGGGAGGCAATTCACCCCTCCACTTT CASSQVQGGNSPLHF
TRBJ1-1 once NA TRBV4-1 TGCGCCAGCAGCCAGAGGACTGGCCAAGCTTTCTTT CASSQRTGQAFF
TRBJ1-5 NA TRBD1 TRBV7-2 TGTGCCAGCAGCTTGGAACAGGGGGTAGCTCAGCCCCAGCATTTT CASSLEQGVAQPQHF
TRBJ1-5 NA NA TRBV9 TGTGCCAGCAGCGTAGGGTGGGGAGACCAGCCCCAGCATTTT CASSVGWGDQPQHF
TRBJ2-7 NA NA TRBV12-5 TGTGCTAGTGGTTTGGCTCGGGACTTCTACGAGCAGTACTTC CASGLARDFYEQYF
TRBJ1-3 NA NA TRBV4-1 TGCGCCAGCAGCCAAGAGGACAGCTCTGGAAACACCATATATTTT CASSQEDSSGNTIYF
TRBJ2-5 once NA TRBV6-5 TGTGCCAGCAGTTACACCCTGGATAGAGGGGAGACCCAGTACTTC CASSYTLDRGETQYF
TRBJ2-7 NA TRBD2 TRBV28 TGTGCCAGCAGTCTCGCAAAGGAGCGGGAGGGAGGCTCCTACGAGCAGTACTTC CASSLAKEREGGSYEQYF
TRBJ1-3 NA NA TRBV7-2 TGTGCCAGCAGCTTACAGGGACAAAACACCATATATTTT CASSLQGQNTIYF
TRBJ2-7 NA NA TRBV7-8 TGTGCCAGCAGCTCAGATGTGGAGGTTTACGAGCAGTACTTC CASSSDVEVYEQYF
TRBJ2-3 NA NA TRBV19 TGTGCCAGTAGTACTTATGTAGCTAGCATAGATACGCAGTATTTT CASSTYVASIDTQYF
TRBJ1-2 NA NA TRBV30 TGTGCCTGGAGCCGGAGTAACTATGGCTACACCTTC CAWSRSNYGYTF
TRBJ1-2 NA NA TRBV25-1 TGTGCCAGCAGTGAATTCTATGGCAGGGGATACTATGGCTACACCTTC CASSEFYGRGYYGYTF
TRBJ2-3 NA TRBD2 TRBV5-6 TGTGCCAGCAGCTTGGCGAGCGGGGGCTCGCAGTATTTT CASSLASGGSQYF
TRBJ1-2 NA TRBD1 TRBV24-1 TGTGCCACCAGTGATCCGACAGGGGGTGGCTACACCTTC CATSDPTGGGYTF
TRBJ1-1 NA TRBD1 TRBV19 TGTGCCAGTAGTTTACGGGACAGGGTCACTGAAGCTTTCTTT CASSLRDRVTEAFF
TRBJ2-1 NA NA TRBV12-3/TRBV12-4 TGTGCCACAGCCCCGGGGAGAAATGAGCAGTTCTTC CATAPGRNEQFF
TRBJ2-7 NA NA TRBV18 TGTGCCAGCTCACCAAGCGGAGTCTACGAGCAGTACTTC CASSPSGVYEQYF
TRBJ1-5 NA NA TRBV7-8 TGTGCCAGCAGCCTAACCAGGGTCGGCAATCAGCCCCAGCATTTT CASSLTRVGNQPQHF